This is a list of T cell receptor beta chains from one sample in a study of shared clonotypes between healthy human individuals. Assay used: immunoSEQ multiplex PCR; TCRdb lists only in-frame clones, some missing. The sample consists of under 2,500,000 clones, 90% to 96% of them appearing once. Input material: naive CD4+ T cells sorted from blood. The source of these receptors is a man between 18 and 35 years old in good health. Both conserved end residues are part of each CDR3. The D gene is left open where the match is weak. Clone sizes are given selectively: once, few, many, or a class where the clone is expanded.

V	J	length	D	size	DNA	CDR3
TRBV11-2	TRBJ1-3	12	NA	NA	TGTGCCAGCAGCTTATCTGGAAACACCATATATTTT	CASSLSGNTIYF
TRBV7-2	TRBJ2-3	15	TRBD2	NA	TGTGCCAGCAGCACTCGACTAGCGGGACCAGATACGCAGTATTTT	CASSTRLAGPDTQYF
TRBV6-5	TRBJ2-7	13	NA	NA	TGTGCCAGCAGCCGCCCTGGGGGATACGAGCAGTACTTC	CASSRPGGYEQYF
TRBV6-5	TRBJ2-7	15	NA	NA	TGTGCCAGCAGTCCTGGTCTAGCGAACTCCTACGAGCAGTACTTC	CASSPGLANSYEQYF
TRBV9	TRBJ1-2	14	TRBD1	NA	TGTGCCAGCAGCGCACAACAGGGGAACTATGGCTACACCTTC	CASSAQQGNYGYTF
TRBV7-2	TRBJ1-4	14	NA	NA	TGTGCCAGCAGCTTAGTAGGGGTCGGCGAAAAACTGTTTTTT	CASSLVGVGEKLFF
TRBV6-5	TRBJ1-4	14	NA	NA	TGTGCCAGCAGTCAACAGGGAGGTAATGAAAAACTGTTTTTT	CASSQQGGNEKLFF
TRBV5-4	TRBJ2-3	17	NA	NA	TGTGCCAGCAGCTCCCCTCGGTCGGGGGGCCAGGAAGATACGCAGTATTTT	CASSSPRSGGQEDTQYF
TRBV10-3	TRBJ1-6	16	TRBD1	NA	TGTGCCATCAGTGAGAGTCCCGGGACAGGGGGAGCACCCCTCCACTTT	CAISESPGTGGAPLHF
TRBV18	TRBJ2-5	18	TRBD2	NA	TGTGCCAGCTCACCACGACAGCGGGGAGGGGCAATAGGAGAGACCCAGTACTTC	CASSPRQRGGAIGETQYF
TRBV19	TRBJ1-1	12	NA	NA	TGTGCCAGTAGCGCGTCCGTCACTGAAGCTTTCTTT	CASSASVTEAFF
TRBV7-9	TRBJ2-1	11	NA	NA	TGTGCCAGCAGCTTAGGGATTGAGCAGTTCTTC	CASSLGIEQFF
TRBV7-6	TRBJ1-2	12	NA	few	TGTGCAACAGGGTTGACTAACTATGGCTACACCTTC	CATGLTNYGYTF
TRBV27	TRBJ2-2	15	TRBD2	NA	TGTGCCAGCAGTAGCGGGACTAGGGCCACCGGGGAGCTGTTTTTT	CASSSGTRATGELFF
TRBV7-9	TRBJ2-3	15	NA	NA	TGTGCCAGCAGCTTACAGGGGACCTCGACAGATACGCAGTATTTT	CASSLQGTSTDTQYF
TRBV11-3	TRBJ1-1	13	NA	NA	TGTGCCAGCAGCTACGACAGGTCCACTGAAGCTTTCTTT	CASSYDRSTEAFF
TRBV18	TRBJ2-7	15	TRBD1	once	TGTGCCAGCTCACCACCTGGACAGGGATTTTACGAGCAGTACTTC	CASSPPGQGFYEQYF
TRBV7-9	TRBJ2-1	13	TRBD1	NA	TGTGCCAGCAGCCAACAGGGGGCGCTTGAGCAGTTCTTC	CASSQQGALEQFF
TRBV15	TRBJ2-7	16	NA	once	TGTGCCACCAGCAGAGATCGGGCGGGGGCCTACTACGAGCAGTACTTC	CATSRDRAGAYYEQYF
TRBV7-2	TRBJ1-5	12	NA	NA	TGTGCCAGCAGCCACGAAGGTCAGCCCCAGCATTTT	CASSHEGQPQHF
TRBV6-1	TRBJ2-7	15	NA	NA	TGTGCCAGCAGTGACCTAACGTCCGGGGCCTACGAGCAGTACTTC	CASSDLTSGAYEQYF
TRBV5-1	TRBJ2-2	17	TRBD1	NA	TGCGCCAGCAGGGACTGGGAGACAGGGGGAAACACCGGGGAGCTGTTTTTT	CASRDWETGGNTGELFF